The 5 T cell receptor beta chains given below trace back to one sample, sequenced in a study of T cell clonality in common variable immunodeficiency. Assay: immunoSEQ multiplex PCR; the TCRdb copy retains only in-frame clones and omits some. The table lists 35,000 to 55,000 clones, with no singletons. Sample: peripheral blood mononuclear cells. The receptors here all came from a person aged 18 to 75 in good health.

This clone was seen at least ten times. Read sequence stops 3 residues before the CDR3 end, and the germline J gene provides the missing end. This sequence joins TRBV20-1 and TRBJ1-1, with D perhaps matching TRBD1 (6 bases). This CDR3 comprises 15 residues. Germline values: CDR1 DFQATT, CDR2 SNEGSKA (reference sequence). V was trimmed by 3 bases and J by 1 base, leaving 15 bases between them. The covered CDR3 bases are TGCAGTGCTAGGGGTCAGGGGCTCCAGAACACTGAA. Its translation is CSARGQGLQNTE. The CDR3 as a whole reads CSARGQGLQNTEAFF.

This clone showed up just a few times. This probably arose from a read error, given a far larger clone one base away. The read comes to an end 3 residues before the CDR3 does, leaving the germline J gene to fill in the end. The same CDR3 is also encoded by other DNA sequences in this sample. The V gene is TRBV6-1, the J gene TRBJ1-2, with 7 positions matching TRBD1. Germline V lookup: CDR1 MNHNS, CDR2 SASEGT. The length of the CDR3 is 15 residues. The CDR3 sequence is CASSEGTAPHYGYTF. CDR3 DNA, as far as it was read: TGTGCCAGCAGCGAAGGGACAGCCCCCCACTATGGC.

This clone was recorded many times. The read terminates 3 residues ahead of where the CDR3 ends, so the germline J gene completes it. The chain employs TRBV19 and TRBJ2-1; no definite D call. This CDR3 is built from 17 residues. Trimming stripped 5 bases from V and 4 bases from J, with 21 bases between. Germline CDR1 and CDR2: LNHDA and SQIVND (reference sequence). The CDR3 bases that were read are TGTGCCAGTAGTTCGACGGTCTTACAGAACCAGTACAATGAG. It yields the protein CASSSTVLQNQYNE. The CDR3, in full, reads CASSSTVLQNQYNEQFF.

This clone was seen repeatedly, ten times or more. The CDR3 extends 3 residues past the end of the read, so its final part is completed from the germline J gene. The chain uses TRBV29-1 and TRBJ1-2, with D unresolved. Trimming removed 0 bases from V and 5 bases from J, with 10 bases in between. CDR1 and CDR2 from the germline V gene are SQVTM and ANQGSEA. The CDR3 spans 13 residues. Incomplete CDR3 DNA: TGCAGCGTTGAAGATCTGCGGCCATATGGC. Translation: CSVEDLRPYG. The complete CDR3 protein is CSVEDLRPYGYTF.

This clone was picked up many times. The part of the CDR3 DNA that was read is TGTGCCAGCAGTCGCGGGGGGGCCTACGAG. Protein sequence: CASSRGGAYE. The CDR3 as a whole reads CASSRGGAYEQYF. The chain links TRBV13 to TRBJ2-7; TRBD2 matches 9 bases. The DNA ends 3 residues before the CDR3 does, and the rest of the CDR3 is filled in from the germline J gene. Losses at the gene ends were 6 bases for V and 2 bases for J; bases not matched to a gene: 2. Germline CDR1 is PRHDT and CDR2 is FYEKMQ (reference sequence). The CDR3 loop spans 13 amino acids.